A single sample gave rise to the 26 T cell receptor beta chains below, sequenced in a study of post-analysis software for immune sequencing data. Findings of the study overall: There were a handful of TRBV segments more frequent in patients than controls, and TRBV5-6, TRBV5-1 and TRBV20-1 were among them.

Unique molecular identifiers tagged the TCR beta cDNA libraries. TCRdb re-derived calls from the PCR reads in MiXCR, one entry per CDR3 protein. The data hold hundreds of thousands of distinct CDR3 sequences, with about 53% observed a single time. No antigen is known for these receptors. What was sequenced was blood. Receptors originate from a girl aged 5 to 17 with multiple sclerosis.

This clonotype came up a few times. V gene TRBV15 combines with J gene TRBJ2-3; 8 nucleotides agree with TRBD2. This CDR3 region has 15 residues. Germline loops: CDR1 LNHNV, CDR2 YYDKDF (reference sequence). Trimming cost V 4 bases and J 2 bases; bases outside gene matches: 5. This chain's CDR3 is CATSKGLGYTDTQYF. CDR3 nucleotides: TGTGCCACCAGCAAGGGACTAGGTTACACAGATACGCAGTATTTT.

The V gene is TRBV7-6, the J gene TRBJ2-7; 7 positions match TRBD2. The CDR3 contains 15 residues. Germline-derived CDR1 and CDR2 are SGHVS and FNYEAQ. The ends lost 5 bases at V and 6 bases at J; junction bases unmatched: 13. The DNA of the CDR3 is TGTGCCAGCAGCCCCTTCGGGGCGGGAGATCCCGAGCAGTACTTC. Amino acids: CASSPFGAGDPEQYF.

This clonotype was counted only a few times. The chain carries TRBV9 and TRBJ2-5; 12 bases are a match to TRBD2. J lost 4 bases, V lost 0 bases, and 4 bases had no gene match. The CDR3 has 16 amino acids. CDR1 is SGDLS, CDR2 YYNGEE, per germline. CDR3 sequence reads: CASSVEGLAGIETQYF. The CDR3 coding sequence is TGTGCCAGCAGCGTAGAGGGACTAGCGGGTATAGAGACCCAGTACTTC.

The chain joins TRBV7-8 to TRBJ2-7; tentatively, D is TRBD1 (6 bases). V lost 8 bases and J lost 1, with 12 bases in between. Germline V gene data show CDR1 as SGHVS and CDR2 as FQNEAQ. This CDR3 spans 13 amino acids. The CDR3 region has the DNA TGTGCCAGCCAAACGGACAGATCCTACGAGCAGTACTTC. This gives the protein CASQTDRSYEQYF.

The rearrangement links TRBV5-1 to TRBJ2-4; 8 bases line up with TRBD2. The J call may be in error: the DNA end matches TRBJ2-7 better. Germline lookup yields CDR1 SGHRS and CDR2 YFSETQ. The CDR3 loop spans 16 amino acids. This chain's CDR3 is CASSDGGTRVSYEQYF. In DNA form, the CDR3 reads TGCGCCAGCAGCGACGGCGGGACTAGGGTCTCCTACGAGCAGTACTTC.

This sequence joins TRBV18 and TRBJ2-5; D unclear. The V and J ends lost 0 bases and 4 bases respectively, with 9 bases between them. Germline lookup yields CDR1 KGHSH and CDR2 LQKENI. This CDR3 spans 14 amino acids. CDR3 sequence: CASSPPPSGETQYF. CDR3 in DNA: TGTGCCAGCTCACCACCGCCCTCGGGAGAGACCCAGTACTTC.

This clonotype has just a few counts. CDR3 protein: CASSEALHPTYEQYF. CDR3 nucleotides: TGTGCCAGCAGTGAAGCGCTTCACCCTACCTACGAGCAGTACTTC. The chain joins TRBV6-1 to TRBJ2-7; D call uncertain. V gave up 0 bases and J gave up 2 bases, with 11 bases separating them. CDR1 MNHNS and CDR2 SASEGT come from the germline V gene. CDR3 size: 15 residues.

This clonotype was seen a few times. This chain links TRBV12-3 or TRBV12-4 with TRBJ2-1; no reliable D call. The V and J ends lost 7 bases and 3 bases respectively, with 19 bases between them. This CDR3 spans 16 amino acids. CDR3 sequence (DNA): TGTGCCAGCACTTTTTTACTCGGTGGATACTACAATGAGCAGTTCTTC. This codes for CASTFLLGGYYNEQFF.

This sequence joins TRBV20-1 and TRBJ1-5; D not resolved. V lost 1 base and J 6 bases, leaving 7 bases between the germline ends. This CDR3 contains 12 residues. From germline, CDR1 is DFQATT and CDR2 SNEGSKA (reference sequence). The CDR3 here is CSARGVFQPQHF. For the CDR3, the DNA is TGCAGTGCTAGAGGAGTTTTTCAGCCCCAGCATTTT.

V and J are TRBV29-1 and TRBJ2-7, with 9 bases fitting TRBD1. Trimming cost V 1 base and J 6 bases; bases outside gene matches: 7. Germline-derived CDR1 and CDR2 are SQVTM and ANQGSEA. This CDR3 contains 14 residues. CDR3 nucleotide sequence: TGCAGCGTTGAAGGACGGGACAGGGTGGGCGAGCAGTACTTC. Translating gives CSVEGRDRVGEQYF.

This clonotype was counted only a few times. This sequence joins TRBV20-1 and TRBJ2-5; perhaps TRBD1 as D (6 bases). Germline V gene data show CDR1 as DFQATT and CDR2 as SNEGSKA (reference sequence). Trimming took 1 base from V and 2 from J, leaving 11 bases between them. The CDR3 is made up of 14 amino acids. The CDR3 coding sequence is TGCAGTGCTAGAGTACAGGGTGTACAAGAGACCCAGTACTTC. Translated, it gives CSARVQGVQETQYF.

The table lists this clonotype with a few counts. The CDR3, as DNA: TGCGCCAGCAGGAAGGACAGGGCCCCCTCTGGCTACACCTTC. Translated: CASRKDRAPSGYTF. The chain links TRBV10-2 to TRBJ1-2, with 8 bases aligning to TRBD1. CDR3 length: 14 residues. Germline CDR1 and CDR2: WSHSY and SAAADI. V shed 6 bases and J 7 bases; nucleotides not matched to a gene: 10.

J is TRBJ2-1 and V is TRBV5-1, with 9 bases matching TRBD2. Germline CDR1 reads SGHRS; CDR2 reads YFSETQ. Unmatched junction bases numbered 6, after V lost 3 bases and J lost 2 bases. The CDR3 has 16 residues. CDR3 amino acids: CASSSRLAVTYNEQFF. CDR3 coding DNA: TGCGCCAGCAGCTCCCGACTAGCGGTAACCTACAATGAGCAGTTCTTC.

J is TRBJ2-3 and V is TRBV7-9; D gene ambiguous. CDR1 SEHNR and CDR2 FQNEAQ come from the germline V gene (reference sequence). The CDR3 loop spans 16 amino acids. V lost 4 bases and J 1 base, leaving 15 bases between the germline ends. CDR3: CASSYGMGDGTDTQYF. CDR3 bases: TGTGCCAGCAGCTACGGCATGGGCGACGGCACAGATACGCAGTATTTT.

CDR3 nucleotides: TGTGCCAGCAGCATGACAAGTAGCACAGATACGCAGTATTTT. This encodes CASSMTSSTDTQYF. This rearrangement joins TRBV11-2 to TRBJ2-3; D unclear. CDR3 size: 14 residues. Germline values: CDR1 SGHAT, CDR2 FQNNGV. Trimming shortened V by 5 bases and J by 0 bases, and 9 bases separated the two germline ends.

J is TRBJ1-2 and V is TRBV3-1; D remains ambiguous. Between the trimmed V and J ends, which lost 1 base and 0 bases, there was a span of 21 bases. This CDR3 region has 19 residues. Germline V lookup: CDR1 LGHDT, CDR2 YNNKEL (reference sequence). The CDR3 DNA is TGTGCCAGCAGCCAAGGACACAGCAGTTCCTTGTTAGCTAACTATGGCTACACCTTC. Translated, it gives CASSQGHSSSLLANYGYTF.

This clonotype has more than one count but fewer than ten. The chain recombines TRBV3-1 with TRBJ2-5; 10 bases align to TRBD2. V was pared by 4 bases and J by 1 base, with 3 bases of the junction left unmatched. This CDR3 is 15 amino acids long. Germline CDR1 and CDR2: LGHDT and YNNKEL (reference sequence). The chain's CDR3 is CASSLLAGFQETQYF. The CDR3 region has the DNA TGTGCCAGCAGCCTACTAGCGGGATTCCAAGAGACCCAGTACTTC.

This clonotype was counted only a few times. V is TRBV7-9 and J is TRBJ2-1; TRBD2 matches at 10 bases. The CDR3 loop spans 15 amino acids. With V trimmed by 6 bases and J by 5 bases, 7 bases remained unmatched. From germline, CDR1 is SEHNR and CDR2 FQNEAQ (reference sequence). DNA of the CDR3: TGTGCCAGCAGTTCCAGACTAGCGGGTAACAATGAGCAGTTCTTC. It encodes CASSSRLAGNNEQFF.

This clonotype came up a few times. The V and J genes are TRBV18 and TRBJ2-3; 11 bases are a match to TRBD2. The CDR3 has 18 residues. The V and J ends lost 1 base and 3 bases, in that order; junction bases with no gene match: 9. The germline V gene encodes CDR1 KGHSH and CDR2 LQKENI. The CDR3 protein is CASSPLAGGPPRTDTQYF. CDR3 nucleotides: TGTGCCAGCTCACCACTAGCGGGGGGGCCCCCTCGAACAGATACGCAGTATTTT.

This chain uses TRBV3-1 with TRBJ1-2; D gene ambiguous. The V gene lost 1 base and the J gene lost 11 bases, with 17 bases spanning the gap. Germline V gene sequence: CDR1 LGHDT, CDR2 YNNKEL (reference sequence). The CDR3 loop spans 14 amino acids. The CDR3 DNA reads TGTGCCAGCAGCCAAGTGTTCGGAAGGGCTCAGTACACCTTC. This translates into CASSQVFGRAQYTF.

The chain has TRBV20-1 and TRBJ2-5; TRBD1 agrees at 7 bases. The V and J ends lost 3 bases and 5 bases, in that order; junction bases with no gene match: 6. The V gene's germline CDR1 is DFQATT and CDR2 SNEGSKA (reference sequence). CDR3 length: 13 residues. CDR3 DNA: TGCAGTGCTAGCCAGGGGGTAGGGGAGACCCAGTACTTC. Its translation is CSASQGVGETQYF.

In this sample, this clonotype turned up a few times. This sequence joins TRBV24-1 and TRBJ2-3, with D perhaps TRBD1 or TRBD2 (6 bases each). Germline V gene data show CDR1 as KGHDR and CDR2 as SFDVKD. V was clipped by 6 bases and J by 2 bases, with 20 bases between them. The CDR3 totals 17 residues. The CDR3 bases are TGTGCCACCAGTCCCTCTTCTTACGGGGGCCTCACAGATACGCAGTATTTT. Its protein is CATSPSSYGGLTDTQYF.

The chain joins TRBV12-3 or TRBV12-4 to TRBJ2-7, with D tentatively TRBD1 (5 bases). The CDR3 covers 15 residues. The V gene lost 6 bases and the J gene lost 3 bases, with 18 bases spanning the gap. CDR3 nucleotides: TGTGCCAGCAGCCCAGCACAGGTGACGATCTACGAGCAGTACTTC. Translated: CASSPAQVTIYEQYF.

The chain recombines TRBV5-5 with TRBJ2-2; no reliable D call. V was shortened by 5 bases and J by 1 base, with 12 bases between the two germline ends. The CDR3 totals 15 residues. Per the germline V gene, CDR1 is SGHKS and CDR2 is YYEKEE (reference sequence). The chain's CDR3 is CASRTAWGNTGELFF. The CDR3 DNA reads TGTGCCAGCAGAACTGCCTGGGGGAACACCGGGGAGCTGTTTTTT.

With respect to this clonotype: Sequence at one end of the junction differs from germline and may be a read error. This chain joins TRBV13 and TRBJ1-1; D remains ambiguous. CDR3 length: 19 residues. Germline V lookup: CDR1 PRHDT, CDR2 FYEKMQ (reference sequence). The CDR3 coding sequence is TGTGCCAGTAGCTTAGGCCCTCTAGGATTACGGAGCCTGAACACTGAAGCTTTCTTT. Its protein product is CASSLGPLGLRSLNTEAFF. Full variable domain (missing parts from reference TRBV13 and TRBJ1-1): AAGVIQSPRHLIKEKRETATLKCYPIPRHDTVYWYQQGPGQDPQFLISFYEKMQSDKGSIPDRFSAQQFSDYHSELNMSSLELGDSALYFCASSLGPLGLRSLNTEAFFGQGTRLTVV.

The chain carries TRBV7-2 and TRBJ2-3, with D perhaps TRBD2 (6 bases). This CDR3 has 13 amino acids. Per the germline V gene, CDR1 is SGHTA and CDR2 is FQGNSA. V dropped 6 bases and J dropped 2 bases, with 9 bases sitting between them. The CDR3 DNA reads TGTGCCAGCAGGACTAGTGTCACAGATACGCAGTATTTT. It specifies CASRTSVTDTQYF.